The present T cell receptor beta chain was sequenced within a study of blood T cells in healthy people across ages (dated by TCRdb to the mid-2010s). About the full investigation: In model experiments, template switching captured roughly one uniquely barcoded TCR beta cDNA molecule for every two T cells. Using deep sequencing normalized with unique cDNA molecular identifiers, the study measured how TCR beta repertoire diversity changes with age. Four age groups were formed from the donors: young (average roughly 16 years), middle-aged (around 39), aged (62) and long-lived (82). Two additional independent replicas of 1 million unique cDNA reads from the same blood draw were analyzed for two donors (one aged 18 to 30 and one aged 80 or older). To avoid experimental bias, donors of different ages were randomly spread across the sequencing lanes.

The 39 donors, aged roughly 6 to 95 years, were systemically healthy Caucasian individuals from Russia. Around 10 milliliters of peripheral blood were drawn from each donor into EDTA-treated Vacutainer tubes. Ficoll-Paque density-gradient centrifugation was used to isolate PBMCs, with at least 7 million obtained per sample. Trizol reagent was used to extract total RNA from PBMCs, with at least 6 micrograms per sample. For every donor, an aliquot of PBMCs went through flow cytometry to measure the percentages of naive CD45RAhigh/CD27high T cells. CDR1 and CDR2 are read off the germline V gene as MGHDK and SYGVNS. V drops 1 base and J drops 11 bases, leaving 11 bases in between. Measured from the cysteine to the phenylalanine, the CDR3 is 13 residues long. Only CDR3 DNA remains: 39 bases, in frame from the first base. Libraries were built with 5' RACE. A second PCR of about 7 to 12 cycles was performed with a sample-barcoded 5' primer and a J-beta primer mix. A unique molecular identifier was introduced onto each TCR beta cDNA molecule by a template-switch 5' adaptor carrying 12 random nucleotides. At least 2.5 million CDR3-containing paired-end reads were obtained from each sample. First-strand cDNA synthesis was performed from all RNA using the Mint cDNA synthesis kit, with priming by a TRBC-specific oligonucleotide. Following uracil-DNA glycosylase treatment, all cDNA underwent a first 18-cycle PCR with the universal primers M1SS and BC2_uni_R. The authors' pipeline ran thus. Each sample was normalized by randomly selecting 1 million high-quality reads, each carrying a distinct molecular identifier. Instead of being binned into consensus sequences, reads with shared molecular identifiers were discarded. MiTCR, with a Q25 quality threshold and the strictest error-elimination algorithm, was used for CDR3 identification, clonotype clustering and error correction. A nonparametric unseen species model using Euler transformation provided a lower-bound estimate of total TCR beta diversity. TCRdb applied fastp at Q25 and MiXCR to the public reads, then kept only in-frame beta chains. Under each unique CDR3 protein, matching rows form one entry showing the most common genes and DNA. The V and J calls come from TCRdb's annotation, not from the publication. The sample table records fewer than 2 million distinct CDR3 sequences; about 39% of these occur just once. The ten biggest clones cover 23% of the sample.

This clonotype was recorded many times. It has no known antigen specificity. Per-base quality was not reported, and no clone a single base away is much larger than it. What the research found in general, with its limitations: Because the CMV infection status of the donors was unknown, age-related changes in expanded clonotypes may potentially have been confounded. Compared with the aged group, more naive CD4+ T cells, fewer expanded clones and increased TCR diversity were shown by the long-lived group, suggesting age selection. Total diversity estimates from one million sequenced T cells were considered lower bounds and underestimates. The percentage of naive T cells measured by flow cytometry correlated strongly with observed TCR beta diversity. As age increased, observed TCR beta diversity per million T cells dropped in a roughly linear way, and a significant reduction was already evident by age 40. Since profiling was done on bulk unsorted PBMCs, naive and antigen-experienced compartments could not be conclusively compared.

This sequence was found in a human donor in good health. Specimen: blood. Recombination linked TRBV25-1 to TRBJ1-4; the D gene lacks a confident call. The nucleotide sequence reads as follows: TGTGCCAGCAGTGAATCTCCCAGCTTTAAACTGTTTTTT. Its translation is CASSESPSFKLFF.